These T cell receptor beta chains were read from a single sample in a study of spatial heterogeneity in lung cancer. A single record per CDR3 protein comes from TCRdb applying MiXCR to the 5' RACE reads. The sample includes over 70,000 distinct CDR3 sequences, 7.5% to 10% of them seen just once. The starting material was PBMCs, obtained at follow-up. These receptors were obtained from a female donor with early-stage non-small cell lung cancer. CDR3s include the opening cysteine and the closing phenylalanine or tryptophan.

>15|TRBV28
CASSSQGRSYNEQFF
>14|TRBV2
CASSPGVGTGELFF
>17|TRBV25-1
CASSEWSGAASYNEQFF
>16|TRBV4-1
CASSQRLAGNTGELFF
>15|TRBV28
CASSPLGTGIYGYTF
>13|TRBV28
CASTPGVAYEQYF
>15|TRBV7-8
CASSLDRDTSNEQFF
>12|TRBV28
CASSFRYNEAFF
>13|TRBV6-2/TRBV6-3
CASSAHLQGEQYF
>14|TRBV11-2
CASSRGGSSYEQYF
>15|TRBV20-1
CSARDRHRGTGELFF
>15|TRBV11-2
CASSLNAGMNTEAFF
>12|TRBV30
CAWSVPYNEQFF
>17|TRBV7-9
CASSFGLAGGVEDEQFF
>14|TRBV28
CASSFYRANTEAFF
>13|TRBV30
CAWSSGVGTEAFF
>14|TRBV5-1
CASSLEPGIYGYTF
>12|TRBV5-1
CASRGSGMGAFF
>13|TRBV5-1
CASSTGGPYEQYF
>12|TRBV11-1
CASSEGQIKQFF
>18|TRBV15
CATSSQAGQSYSYNEQFF
>13|TRBV27
CASSLYSHLEQYF
>16|TRBV24-1
CATSADREGSTDTQYF
>15|TRBV20-1
CSARDRTSGVYEQYF
>16|TRBV2
CASSEDSGMLQETQYF
>17|TRBV3-1
CASSQEGMGLAVNEQFF
>15|TRBV11-3
CASSFPGLAGREQFF
>14|TRBV27
CASSSPAQGTEAFF
>13|TRBV27
CASNRRQGVEAFF
>14|TRBV7-9
CASSPPVATDTQYF
>13|TRBV12-3/TRBV12-4
CASSSSGGETQYF
>14|TRBV12-3/TRBV12-4
CASSFGGSNEKLFF
>12|TRBV30
CAWSRGAETQYF
>14|TRBV2
CASREAGGANVLTF
>14|TRBV6-4
CASSDSIGWGELFF
>15|TRBV29-1
CSVEDTGQGLGGYTF
>13|TRBV6-6
CASSTQGPYGYTF
>16|TRBV29-1
CSVERVAGPSGGEQFF
>14|TRBV25-1
CASSLLREGGEQFF
>17|TRBV7-9
CASSLDFPRRGNQPQHF
>13|TRBV4-1
CASSRVNTGELFF
>14|TRBV11-1
CASSDHRGAGTEYF
>14|TRBV5-1
CASSFPGVEGTQYF
>15|TRBV5-1
CASSFLAGGINQQFF
>12|TRBV9
CASSVAEEGYTF
>15|TRBV5-1
CASSLIPGPEETQYF
>13|TRBV6-5
CASSWDSNQPQHF
>16|TRBV20-1
CSASRLAGVVYNEQFF
>14|TRBV10-3
CATSGSDGADTQYF
>15|TRBV20-1
CSALTSGARTYEQYF
>15|TRBV28
CASVDLAGATYEQYF
>14|TRBV7-9
CASSLGAGGDEQYF